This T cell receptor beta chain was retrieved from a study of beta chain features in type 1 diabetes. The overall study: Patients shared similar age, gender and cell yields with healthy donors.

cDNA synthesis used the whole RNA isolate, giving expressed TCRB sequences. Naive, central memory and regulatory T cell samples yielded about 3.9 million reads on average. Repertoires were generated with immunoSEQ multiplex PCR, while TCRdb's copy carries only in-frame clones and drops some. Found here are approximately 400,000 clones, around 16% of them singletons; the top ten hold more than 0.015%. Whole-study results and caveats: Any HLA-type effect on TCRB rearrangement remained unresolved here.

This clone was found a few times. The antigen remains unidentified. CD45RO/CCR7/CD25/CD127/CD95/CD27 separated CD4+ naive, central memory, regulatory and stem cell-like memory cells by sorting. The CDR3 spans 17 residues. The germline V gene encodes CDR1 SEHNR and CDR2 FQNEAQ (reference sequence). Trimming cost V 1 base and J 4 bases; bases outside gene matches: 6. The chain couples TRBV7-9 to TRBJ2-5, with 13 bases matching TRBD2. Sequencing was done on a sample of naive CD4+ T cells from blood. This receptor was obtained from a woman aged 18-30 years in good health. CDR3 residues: CASSLGTSGRTAETQYF. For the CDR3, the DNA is TGTGCCAGCAGCTTAGGGACTAGCGGGAGAACTGCAGAGACCCAGTACTTC.